This T cell receptor beta chain was recorded in a study of beta chain features in type 1 diabetes. Study-wide context: The patient and healthy donor groups were comparable for age, gender and cell yields.

Purity exceeding 95% was reached by all sorted populations. Study outcomes and limitations: Within each of all four CD4+ subsets, Type 1 diabetes patients had TCRB CDR3s that were moderately but significantly shorter. The naive, central memory and Treg TCRB repertoires of patients appeared to be more similar to one another than those of healthy donors.

The CDR3 sequence is 17 residues long. Between the trimmed V and J ends, which lost 1 base and 0 bases, there was a span of 13 bases. Per the germline V gene, CDR1 is LGHNA and CDR2 is YSLEER. TCRB transcripts that were expressed got sequenced, as all of the isolated RNA had been reverse transcribed. This table comes from immunoSEQ multiplex PCR, and its TCRdb copy is limited to in-frame clones, with some not included. The sample includes hundreds of thousands of clones, 15% to 19% of them seen just once. This clone was found a few times. What it binds is unknown. This receptor was obtained from a man younger than 35 in good health. The chain uses TRBV4-3 and TRBJ1-3, with a tentative D call TRBD1 (5 bases). The specimen was naive CD4+ T cells from blood. CDR3 in DNA: TGCGCCAGCAGCCAAGCCTCACAGGACCTCTCTGGAAACACCATATATTTT. Protein product: CASSQASQDLSGNTIYF.